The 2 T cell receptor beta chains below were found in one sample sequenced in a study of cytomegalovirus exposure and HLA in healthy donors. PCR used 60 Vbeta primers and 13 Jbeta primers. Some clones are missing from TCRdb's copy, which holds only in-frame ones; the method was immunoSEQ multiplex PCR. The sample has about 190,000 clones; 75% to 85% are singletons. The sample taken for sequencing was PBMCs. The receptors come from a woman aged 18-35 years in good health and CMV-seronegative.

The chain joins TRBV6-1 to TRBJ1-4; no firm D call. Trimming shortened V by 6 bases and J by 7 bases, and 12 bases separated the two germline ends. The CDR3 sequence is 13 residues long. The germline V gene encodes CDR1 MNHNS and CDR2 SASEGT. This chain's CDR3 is CASSPIPGEKLFF. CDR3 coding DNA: TGTGCCAGCAGCCCAATTCCGGGTGAAAAACTGTTTTTT.

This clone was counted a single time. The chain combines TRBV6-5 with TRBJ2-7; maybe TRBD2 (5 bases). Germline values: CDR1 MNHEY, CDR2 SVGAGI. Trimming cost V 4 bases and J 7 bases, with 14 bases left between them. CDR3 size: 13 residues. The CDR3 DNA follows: TGTGCCAGCAGTTCCGCCTCGTGGGAGGAGCAGTACTTC. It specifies CASSSASWEEQYF.